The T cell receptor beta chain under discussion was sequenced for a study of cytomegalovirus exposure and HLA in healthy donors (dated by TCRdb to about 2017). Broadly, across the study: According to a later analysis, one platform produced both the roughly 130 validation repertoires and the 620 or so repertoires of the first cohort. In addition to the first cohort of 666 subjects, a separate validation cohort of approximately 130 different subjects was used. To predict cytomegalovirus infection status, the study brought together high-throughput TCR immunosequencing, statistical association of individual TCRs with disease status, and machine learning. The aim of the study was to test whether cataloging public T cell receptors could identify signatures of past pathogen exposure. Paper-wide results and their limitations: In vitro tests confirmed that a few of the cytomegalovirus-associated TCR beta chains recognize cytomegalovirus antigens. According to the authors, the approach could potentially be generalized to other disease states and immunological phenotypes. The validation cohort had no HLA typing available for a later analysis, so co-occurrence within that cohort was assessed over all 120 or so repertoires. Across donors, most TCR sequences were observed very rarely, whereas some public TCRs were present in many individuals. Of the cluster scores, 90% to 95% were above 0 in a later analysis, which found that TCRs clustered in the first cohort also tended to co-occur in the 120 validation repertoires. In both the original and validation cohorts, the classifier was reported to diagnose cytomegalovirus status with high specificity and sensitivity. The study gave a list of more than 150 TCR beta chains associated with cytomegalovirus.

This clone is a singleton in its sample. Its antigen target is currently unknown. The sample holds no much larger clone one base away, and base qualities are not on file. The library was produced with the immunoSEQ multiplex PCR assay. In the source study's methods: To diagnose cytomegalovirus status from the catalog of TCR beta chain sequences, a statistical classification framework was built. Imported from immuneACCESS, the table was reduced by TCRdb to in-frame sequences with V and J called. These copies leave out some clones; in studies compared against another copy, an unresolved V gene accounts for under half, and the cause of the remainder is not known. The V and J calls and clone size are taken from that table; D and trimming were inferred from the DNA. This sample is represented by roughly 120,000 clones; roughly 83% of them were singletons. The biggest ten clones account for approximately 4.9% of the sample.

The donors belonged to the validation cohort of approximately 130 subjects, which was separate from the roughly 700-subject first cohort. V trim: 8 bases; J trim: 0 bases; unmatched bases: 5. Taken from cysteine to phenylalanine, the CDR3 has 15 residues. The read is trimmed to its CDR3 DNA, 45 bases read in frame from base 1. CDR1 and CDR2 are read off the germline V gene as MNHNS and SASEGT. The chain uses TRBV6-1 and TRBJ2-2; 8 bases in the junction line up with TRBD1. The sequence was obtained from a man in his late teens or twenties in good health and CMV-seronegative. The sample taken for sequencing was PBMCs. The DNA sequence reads TGTGCCAGCGGGGGGACAGGAGCGAACACCGGGGAGCTGTTTTTT. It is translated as CASGGTGANTGELFF.